This TCR beta chain was profiled in a study of T cell responses to AZD1222 COVID-19 vaccine. CDR3 length: 13 residues. CDR1 is KGHSH and CDR2 is LQKENI in the germline V gene. V was pared by 1 base and J by 3 bases, with 5 bases between. Study findings and constraints: Across the whole spike, CD4 TCRs peaked at regions 160-218 and 743-854.

Profiling relied on immunoSEQ multiplex PCR, and the TCRdb table lists in-frame clones only, not all of them. The table lists tens of thousands of clones, roughly 86% of them singletons. For this clone: Its specificity is not known.

This TCR derives from an adult in good health. The chain recombines TRBV18 with TRBJ2-3; D remains unclear. The input for sequencing was peripheral blood, taken on day 0 of AZD1222 vaccination. CDR3 in DNA: TGTGCCAGCTCACCACGAGAGACAGATACGCAGTATTTT. It encodes CASSPRETDTQYF. Based on the CDR3 plus reference TRBV18 and TRBJ2-3, the full variable domain is NAGVMQNPRHLVRRRGQEARLRCSPMKGHSHVYWYRQLPEEGLKFMVYLQKENIIDESGMPKERFSAEFPKEGPSILRIQQVVRGDSAAYFCASSPRETDTQYFGPGTRLTVL.